This TCR beta chain was profiled in a study of T-cell memory formation after mild COVID-19. This clonotype came up a few times. The CDR3 contains 16 residues. The V segment lost 7 bases and the J segment 3 bases; nucleotides outside the gene matches: 9. CDR1 and CDR2 from the germline V gene are MNHEY and SVGAGI. Using its own MiXCR run on the 5' RACE reads, TCRdb lists one record per CDR3 protein. The profile covers fewer than 450,000 distinct CDR3 sequences, with roughly 21% appearing a single time and approximately 13% taken by the ten largest. Sequencing was performed on PBMCs or a T cell subset sorted from them (not recorded which). The chain recombines TRBV6-5 with TRBJ2-3; 11 nucleotides line up with TRBD1. This sequence originates from an adult woman who had mild COVID-19 (a few samples of this study predate the infection). Cell type and time point are not known. For the CDR3, the DNA is TGTGCCAGCAAAGGTGGCGGGACAGGGGGTACAGATACGCAGTATTTT. As protein: CASKGGGTGGTDTQYF.